The 10 T cell receptor beta chains listed next were all sequenced from one sample in a study of Graves' ophthalmopathy and Graves' hyperthyroidism. RNA transcripts were the source from which TCR beta CDR3 regions were amplified. A first-round RT-PCR used HTBI primers, followed by a second-round multiplex PCR. TCRdb fed the multiplex PCR reads into MiXCR, producing one record per CDR3 protein. The sample holds over a million distinct CDR3 sequences, roughly 35% seen once. The sample was peripheral blood or thyroid tissue (not recorded which). These receptors came from an adult man with Graves' hyperthyroidism.

In regard to this clonotype: An end of the junction differs from the germline gene, which may be a read error. The rearrangement uses TRBV4-1 and TRBJ2-7, with 11 bases aligning to TRBD2. Germline V gene data show CDR1 as MGHRA and CDR2 as YSYEKL. The CDR3 covers 16 residues. The DNA for the CDR3 is TGTGCCAGCACCGATCCCAGGGTAGCGGGAGGGTACGAGCAGTACTTC. Its protein product is CASTDPRVAGGYEQYF.

This clonotype appeared a few times. CDR3 sequence: CASSLVGTSGSGETQYF. The DNA for the CDR3 is TGCGCCAGCAGCTTGGTGGGGACTAGCGGGAGTGGAGAGACCCAGTACTTC. The chain joins TRBV5-1 to TRBJ2-5, with 14 bases lining up with TRBD2. The trim removed 0 bases at V and 4 bases at J, leaving 5 bases unmatched. This CDR3 spans 17 amino acids. Germline-derived CDR1 and CDR2 are SGHRS and YFSETQ.

CDR3: CASSPTGGRKETQYF. CDR3 nucleotide sequence: TGTGCCAGCAGCCCGACAGGGGGCCGGAAAGAGACCCAGTACTTC. V gene TRBV7-9 combines with J gene TRBJ2-5; 10 bases fit TRBD1. The trim removed 5 bases at V and 3 bases at J, leaving 6 bases unmatched. The CDR3 covers 15 residues. Germline V gene lookup returns CDR1 SEHNR and CDR2 FQNEAQ (reference sequence).

Turning to this clonotype: A read error may be the cause here, since a much bigger clone is one base away. The chain is built from TRBV4-3 and TRBJ1-4; 8 positions match TRBD1. The CDR3 is 15 residues long. Germline CDR1 reads LGHNA; CDR2 reads YSLEER. The CDR3 is CAGSPLGQGNEKLFF. In DNA form, the CDR3 reads TGCGCCGGCAGCCCACTTGGACAGGGCAATGAAAAACTGTTTTTT.

The chain employs TRBV29-1 and TRBJ2-2; D is undetermined. This CDR3 has 11 amino acids. Trimming pared 7 bases from V and 7 bases from J, leaving 10 bases between. Germline assignment: CDR1 SQVTM and CDR2 ANQGSEA. The CDR3: CSGGVGGELFF. The CDR3 DNA follows: TGCAGCGGCGGTGTCGGCGGGGAGCTGTTTTTT.

This clonotype was counted many times. This chain joins TRBV10-2 and TRBJ1-6; D unclear. The germline V and J ends were trimmed by 3 bases and 8 bases, with 8 bases remaining between them. Germline CDR1 is WSHSY and CDR2 is SAAADI. This CDR3 comprises 13 residues. Written as DNA, the CDR3 is TGCGCCAGCAGTGACAGGACTGATTCACCCCTCCACTTT. It encodes CASSDRTDSPLHF.

The chain recombines TRBV14 with TRBJ1-1; D gene uncertain. The CDR3 sequence is 14 residues long. The germline V gene encodes CDR1 SGHDN and CDR2 FVKESK. Deletions cut 2 bases from V and 7 bases from J, with 14 bases between. The chain's CDR3 is CASSQNVVGGEAFF. CDR3 bases: TGTGCCAGCAGCCAAAACGTCGTAGGAGGTGAAGCTTTCTTT.

The sample holds many counts of this clonotype. V and J are TRBV9 and TRBJ1-1; no definite D call. CDR1 and CDR2 (germline): SGDLS, YYNGEE. The CDR3 is 14 amino acids. V was pared by 4 bases and J by 1 base, with 11 bases between. The DNA for the CDR3 is TGTGCCAGCAGCATAAAACACTCGAACACTGAAGCTTTCTTT. Its protein is CASSIKHSNTEAFF.

The V and J genes are TRBV12-3 or TRBV12-4 and TRBJ2-5; weak D call: TRBD2 (6 bases). V was trimmed by 6 bases and J by 0 bases, leaving 17 bases between them. CDR3 length: 16 residues. This chain's CDR3 is CASRDPGLGYQETQYF. In nucleotides, the CDR3 is TGTGCCAGCAGGGACCCGGGACTGGGGTACCAAGAGACCCAGTACTTC.

This clonotype has a count of ten or more. The CDR3: CASNQGAKETQYF. Written as DNA, the CDR3 is TGTGCCAGCAACCAGGGGGCGAAGGAGACCCAGTACTTC. V is TRBV25-1 and J is TRBJ2-5; TRBD1 matches 8 bases. The CDR3 extends over 13 amino acids. The ends lost 7 bases at V and 5 bases at J; junction bases unmatched: 6. Germline V CDR1 and CDR2: MGHDK, SYGVNS.